These 14 T cell receptor beta chains share one sample of origin, sequenced in a study of cytomegalovirus exposure and HLA in healthy donors. PCR amplification relied on 60 Vbeta primers (plus 13 Jbeta primers). Repertoires were generated with immunoSEQ multiplex PCR, while TCRdb's copy carries only in-frame clones and drops some. The repertoire has approximately 79,000 clones, roughly 72% of them found once; the top ten carry under 10%. The sequencing sample was made of PBMCs. Receptor source: a man aged 35 to 55 in good health and CMV-seropositive.

The chain combines TRBV6-4 with TRBJ2-2; D gene unclear. Germline V gene data show CDR1 as MRHNA and CDR2 as SNTAGT. V gave up 4 bases and J gave up 5 bases, with 5 bases separating them. The CDR3 consists of 12 residues. CDR3 residues: CASSAGTGELFF. In DNA, the CDR3 is TGTGCCAGCAGTGCCGGGACCGGGGAGCTGTTTTTT.

This chain joins TRBV7-9 and TRBJ1-2; D not certain. The CDR3 runs to 12 residues. V was clipped by 0 bases and J by 8 bases, with 7 bases between them. In germline, CDR1 is SEHNR, CDR2 FQNEAQ (reference sequence). The CDR3 sequence is CASSLAGPGYTF. CDR3 bases: TGTGCCAGCAGCTTAGCTGGCCCGGGCTACACCTTC.

J is TRBJ1-5 and V is TRBV6-6; a weak D match, TRBD1 (5 bases). V lost 7 bases and J 3 bases, leaving 13 bases between the germline ends. Per germline, CDR1 MNHNY and CDR2 SVGAGI (reference sequence). CDR3 length: 14 residues. The CDR3 region has the DNA TGTGCCAGCACCAGCCAAGGGGACAATCAGCCCCAGCATTTT. Protein: CASTSQGDNQPQHF.

The chain joins TRBV28 to TRBJ2-3, with 10 bases matching TRBD2. This CDR3 spans 15 amino acids. With 3 bases clipped from V and 4 bases from J, the junction kept 4 bases outside the gene matches. Germline V gene lookup returns CDR1 MDHEN and CDR2 SYDVKM. The CDR3 is CASSLRAGGADTQYF. In nucleotides, the CDR3 is TGTGCCAGCAGTTTGAGAGCGGGGGGGGCAGATACGCAGTATTTT.

The chain combines TRBV19 with TRBJ1-5; D is unclear. The germline V gene has CDR1 LNHDA and CDR2 SQIVND (reference sequence). The CDR3 totals 13 residues. V was shortened by 0 bases and J by 10 bases, with 10 bases between the two germline ends. The CDR3 region is CASSIDRGEPQHF. DNA of the CDR3: TGTGCCAGTAGTATAGACCGCGGGGAACCCCAGCATTTT.

The chain links TRBV6-5 to TRBJ2-7, with no clear D. Between the trimmed V and J ends, which lost 0 bases and 3 bases, there was a span of 9 bases. The CDR3 has 14 amino acids. Germline V lookup: CDR1 MNHEY, CDR2 SVGAGI. The CDR3 region is CASSYSGRIYEQYF. The CDR3 DNA reads TGTGCCAGCAGTTACTCGGGCAGAATCTACGAGCAGTACTTC.

The chain uses TRBV28 and TRBJ2-5, with D possibly being TRBD1 (6 bases). Germline V gene data show CDR1 as MDHEN and CDR2 as SYDVKM. The CDR3 spans 15 residues. Trimming stripped 3 bases from V and 5 bases from J, with 16 bases between. The CDR3 DNA reads TGTGCCAGCAGTTTCTCCAGAGGGGGAGAGGAGACCCAGTACTTC. Amino acids: CASSFSRGGEETQYF.

This rearrangement joins TRBV7-2 to TRBJ1-3, with D possibly TRBD1 on 5 matching bases. Per the germline V gene, CDR1 is SGHTA and CDR2 is FQGNSA. There are 15 residues in the CDR3. V was trimmed by 5 bases and J by 0 bases, leaving 11 bases between them. As DNA, the CDR3 is TGTGCCAGCAGCAAGGACACTTTCTCTGGAAACACCATATATTTT. Translation: CASSKDTFSGNTIYF.

This clone has more than one count but fewer than ten. The CDR3 spells CASSPRQGRSIQYF. CDR3 bases: TGTGCCAGCAGCCCGCGACAGGGGAGAAGCATTCAGTACTTC. The gene calls are TRBV11-2 and TRBJ2-4, with TRBD1 matching 8 bases. CDR1 is SGHAT and CDR2 is FQNNGV in the germline V gene. There are 14 residues in the CDR3. V shed 5 bases and J 9 bases; nucleotides not matched to a gene: 9.

This clone appeared once. This chain connects TRBV9 to TRBJ2-5; D gene ambiguous. Germline assignment: CDR1 SGDLS and CDR2 YYNGEE. The CDR3 has 13 residues. Deletions cut 4 bases from V and 0 bases from J, with 7 bases between. This CDR3 reads CASSTQNQETQYF. The DNA of the CDR3 is TGTGCCAGCAGCACACAAAACCAAGAGACCCAGTACTTC.

The rearrangement uses TRBV9 and TRBJ2-3; TRBD2 is a possible D gene (5 bases). This CDR3 has 11 amino acids. V lost 5 bases, J lost 5 bases, and 6 bases lay in between. Germline V gene data show CDR1 as SGDLS and CDR2 as YYNGEE. The DNA of the CDR3 is TGTGCCAGCAGTGCGGGAGATACGCAGTATTTT. This codes for CASSAGDTQYF.

The V gene is TRBV4-1, the J gene TRBJ2-5; D uncertain. This CDR3 contains 15 residues. The germline gives CDR1 MGHRA, CDR2 YSYEKL. Trimming removed 0 bases from V and 5 bases from J, with 13 bases in between. Here the CDR3 DNA reads TGCGCCAGCAGCCAAGACTCTAGGCAGTGGGAGACCCAGTACTTC. It is translated as CASSQDSRQWETQYF.

V and J are TRBV11-2 and TRBJ1-1; no definite D call. V shed 5 bases and J shed 0 bases, with 13 bases lying between them. Per the germline V gene, CDR1 is SGHAT and CDR2 is FQNNGV. The length of the CDR3 is 15 residues. CDR3 in amino acids: CASSESMFMNTEAFF. CDR3 DNA sequence: TGTGCCAGCAGCGAGTCGATGTTCATGAACACTGAAGCTTTCTTT. The variable domain in full, with the rest retrieved from reference TRBV11-2 and TRBJ1-1, is EAGVAQSPRYKIIEKRQSVAFWCNPISGHATLYWYQQILGQGPKLLIQFQNNGVVDDSQLPKDRFSAERLKGVDSTLKIQPAKLEDSAVYLCASSESMFMNTEAFFGQGTRLTVV.

Comment on this clone: A junction boundary mismatches the germline segment, possibly from a read error. The V gene is TRBV6-6, the J gene TRBJ1-5, with 7 positions matching TRBD1. Germline V lookup: CDR1 MNHNY, CDR2 SVGAGI (reference sequence). This CDR3 region has 15 residues. The CDR3 here is CASSSSGQSNQLQHF. In nucleotides, the CDR3 is TGTGCCAGCAGTTCCTCGGGACAGAGCAATCAGCTCCAGCATTTT.